The 18 T cell receptor beta chains presented below share a single source sample, sequenced in a study of T cell repertoires in cytomegalovirus infection. For these TCRs, the target antigens are not known. TCRdb fed the reads into MiXCR, producing one record per CDR3 protein. The sample has 110,000 or so distinct CDR3 sequences, 30% seen once. This material consisted of CD8+ T cells from cultured PBMCs, taken from culture after CMV antigen stimulation. The source of these receptors is a human donor in good health (CMV status not recorded). Some clones in this sample may be carry-over from other donors' samples.

This chain joins TRBV11-2 and TRBJ1-1; D unresolved. This CDR3 has 15 residues. V lost 5 bases and J lost 1, with 14 bases in between. CDR1 is SGHAT and CDR2 is FQNNGV in the germline V gene. The CDR3 loop is CASSVTKFSNTEAFF. The DNA of the CDR3 is TGTGCCAGCAGCGTAACGAAATTTTCGAACACTGAAGCTTTCTTT.

This clonotype turned up a few times. CDR3 bases: TGTGCCAGCAGGGAACCGGACCAGGGGGTCTACGAGCAGTACTTC. Translated, it gives CASREPDQGVYEQYF. The V gene is TRBV6-1, the J gene TRBJ2-7; 7 bases are a match to TRBD1. The V segment lost 6 bases and the J segment 3 bases; nucleotides outside the gene matches: 11. Germline assignment: CDR1 MNHNS and CDR2 SASEGT. The CDR3 covers 15 residues.

The genes are TRBV2 and TRBJ2-2; 10 nucleotides align to TRBD2. This CDR3 is 14 amino acids long. CDR1 and CDR2 from the germline V gene are SNHLY and FYNNEI. J gave up 4 bases and V 11 bases, and 7 bases lay outside the gene matches. CDR3 protein: CAGSSGGATGELFF. For the CDR3, the DNA is TGTGCCGGCTCCAGCGGGGGGGCCACCGGGGAGCTGTTTTTT.

This clonotype was counted between two and nine times. The chain joins TRBV5-1 to TRBJ2-2, with D maybe TRBD1 (5 bases). Trimming pared 7 bases from V and 1 base from J, leaving 14 bases between. This CDR3 contains 15 residues. In germline, CDR1 is SGHRS, CDR2 YFSETQ. The CDR3 sequence: CASVRSTENTGELFF. In nucleotides, the CDR3 is TGCGCCAGCGTAAGATCGACAGAGAACACCGGGGAGCTGTTTTTT.

This chain uses TRBV6-5 with TRBJ1-2, with 9 bases lining up with TRBD1. Trimming removed 6 bases from V and 3 bases from J; junction bases left unmatched: 20. The CDR3 contains 19 residues. Germline CDR1 and CDR2: MNHEY and SVGAGI. The CDR3 bases are TGTGCCAGCAGAAACCTTTTACCCGGGACCACAGGGGGCGACTATGGCTACACCTTC. Translation: CASRNLLPGTTGGDYGYTF.

The rearrangement links TRBV19 to TRBJ1-2; tentatively, D is TRBD1 (5 bases). V shed 9 bases and J shed 3 bases, with 11 bases lying between them. Germline-derived CDR1 and CDR2 are LNHDA and SQIVND (reference sequence). The CDR3 sequence is 12 residues long. CDR3 bases: TGTGCCAGCCACCCGGGGGACTATGGCTACACCTTC. Amino acid sequence: CASHPGDYGYTF.

The chain couples TRBV2 to TRBJ2-1; 7 positions match TRBD1. The CDR3 consists of 16 residues. The ends lost 5 bases at V and 4 bases at J; junction bases unmatched: 11. Germline CDR1 and CDR2: SNHLY and FYNNEI. The CDR3 is CASSLYPTGYYNEQFF. In DNA, the CDR3 is TGTGCCAGCAGTCTATACCCGACAGGGTATTACAATGAGCAGTTCTTC.

The J gene is TRBJ2-2, the V gene TRBV5-6; 10 bases agree with TRBD2. V trimming: 0 bases; J trimming: 1 base; junction bases outside the gene matches: 3. Germline V gives CDR1 SGHDT, CDR2 YYEEEE. The CDR3 has 17 residues. Here the CDR3 reads CASSLDLAGVNTGELFF. CDR3 DNA: TGTGCCAGCAGCTTGGATCTAGCGGGGGTGAACACCGGGGAGCTGTTTTTT.

This clonotype was observed a handful of times. The CDR3 DNA reads as TGTGCCAGCAGCTTAGTTCTGTCAGCGGGCTCGACAAAGGACCAAGAGACCCAGTACTTC. This translates into CASSLVLSAGSTKDQETQYF. The chain links TRBV7-8 to TRBJ2-5, with D perhaps TRBD2 (6 bases). The V end was cut by 1 base, the J end by 0 bases, with 24 bases between. This CDR3 has 20 residues. CDR1 and CDR2 from the germline V gene are SGHVS and FQNEAQ.

This clonotype was recorded a few times. The chain has TRBV28 and TRBJ2-4; 7 bases align to TRBD1. Trimming removed 5 bases from V and 1 base from J; junction bases left unmatched: 5. This CDR3 spans 15 amino acids. Germline CDR1 and CDR2: MDHEN and SYDVKM. The CDR3 region is CASSRQGLAKNIQYF. The CDR3 DNA is TGTGCCAGCAGTAGACAGGGTTTGGCCAAAAACATTCAGTACTTC.

The chain uses TRBV27 and TRBJ2-5; D may be TRBD2 (5 bases). This CDR3 contains 12 residues. Germline values: CDR1 MNHEY, CDR2 SMNVEV (reference sequence). V was pared by 4 bases and J by 7 bases, with 10 bases between. CDR3 in amino acids: CASSSPRGTQYF. CDR3 DNA sequence: TGTGCCAGCAGTTCCCCCCGGGGGACCCAGTACTTC.

This clonotype was recorded a few times. The rearrangement uses TRBV6-2 or TRBV6-3 and TRBJ1-1; no clear D. V dropped 4 bases and J dropped 1 base, with 4 bases sitting between them. The CDR3 consists of 12 residues. Germline V gives CDR1 MNHEY, CDR2 SVGEGT. The CDR3 bases are TGTGCCAGCAGTTTCCCGAACACTGAAGCTTTCTTT. It yields the protein CASSFPNTEAFF.

The rearrangement links TRBV5-4 to TRBJ2-3; no clear D gene. V gave up 0 bases and J gave up 0 bases, with 8 bases separating them. CDR1 is SGHNT and CDR2 is YYREEE in the germline V gene (reference sequence). The CDR3 runs to 15 residues. This CDR3 is CASSLDMASTDTQYF. The CDR3 DNA reads TGTGCCAGCAGCTTGGATATGGCAAGCACAGATACGCAGTATTTT.

The sample holds many counts of this clonotype. J is TRBJ2-3 and V is TRBV7-6; the match to TRBD2 covers 11 bases. Germline V gene sequence: CDR1 SGHVS, CDR2 FNYEAQ. Trimming took 6 bases from V and 3 from J; bases not matched to a gene: 8. This CDR3 spans 16 amino acids. The CDR3 protein is CASSRLTSGGTDTQYF. DNA of the CDR3: TGTGCCAGCAGTCGACTTACTAGCGGGGGAACAGATACGCAGTATTTT.

This clonotype turned up a few times. The chain is built from TRBV6-5 and TRBJ2-7; 11 bases align to TRBD2. Per germline, CDR1 MNHEY and CDR2 SVGAGI. V trimming: 8 bases; J trimming: 4 bases; junction bases outside the gene matches: 7. CDR3 length: 14 residues. The CDR3 DNA reads as TGTGCCAGCGGTTCTGGGACTAGCGGTTACGAGCAGTACTTC. This codes for CASGSGTSGYEQYF.

The chain employs TRBV7-9 and TRBJ2-1; a possible D gene is TRBD2 (5 bases). This CDR3 comprises 12 residues. CDR1 SEHNR and CDR2 FQNEAQ come from the germline V gene (reference sequence). The V and J ends lost 6 bases and 7 bases respectively, with 10 bases between them. The chain's CDR3 is CASSDWRNEQFF. CDR3 coding DNA: TGTGCCAGCAGTGATTGGAGGAATGAGCAGTTCTTC.

A single count supports this clonotype. The rearrangement joins TRBV7-9 to TRBJ2-7, with D possibly TRBD1 on 6 matching bases. V lost 0 bases and J 3 bases, leaving 21 bases between the germline ends. Germline lookup yields CDR1 SEHNR and CDR2 FQNEAQ (reference sequence). CDR3 length: 18 residues. CDR3 protein: CASSLADRTAHTFYEQYF. The CDR3 DNA reads TGTGCCAGCAGCTTAGCGGACCGGACAGCCCATACTTTCTACGAGCAGTACTTC. Looking up the rest from reference TRBV7-9 and TRBJ2-7 gives the full variable domain: DTGVSQNPRHKITKRGQNVTFRCDPISEHNRLYWYRQTLGQGPEFLTYFQNEAQLEKSRLLSDRFSAERPKGSFSTLEIQRTEQGDSAMYLCASSLADRTAHTFYEQYFGPGTRLTVT.

There are a few counts of this clonotype. V is TRBV6-6 and J is TRBJ1-1, with D uncertain. The CDR3 runs to 10 residues. V dropped 6 bases and J dropped 8 bases, with 7 bases sitting between them. Per germline, CDR1 MNHNY and CDR2 SVGAGI (reference sequence). CDR3 amino acids: CASRLREAFF. CDR3 DNA sequence: TGTGCCAGCAGGTTGCGGGAAGCTTTCTTT.